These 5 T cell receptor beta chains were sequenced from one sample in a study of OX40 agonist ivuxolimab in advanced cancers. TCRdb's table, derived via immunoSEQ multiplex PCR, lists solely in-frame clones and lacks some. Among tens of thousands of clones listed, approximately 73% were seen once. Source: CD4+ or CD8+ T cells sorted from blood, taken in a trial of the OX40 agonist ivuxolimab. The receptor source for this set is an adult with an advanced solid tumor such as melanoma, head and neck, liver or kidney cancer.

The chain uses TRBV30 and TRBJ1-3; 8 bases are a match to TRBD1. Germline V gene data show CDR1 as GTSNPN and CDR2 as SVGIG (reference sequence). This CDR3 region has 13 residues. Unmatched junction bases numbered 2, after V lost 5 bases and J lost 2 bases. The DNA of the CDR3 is TGTGCCTGGGGACAGGGAGCTGGAAACACCATATATTTT. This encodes CAWGQGAGNTIYF.

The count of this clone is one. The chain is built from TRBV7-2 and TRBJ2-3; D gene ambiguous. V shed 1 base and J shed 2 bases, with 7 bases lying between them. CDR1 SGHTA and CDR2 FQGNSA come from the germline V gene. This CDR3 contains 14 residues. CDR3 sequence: CASSLEGFTDTQYF. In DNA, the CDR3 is TGTGCCAGCAGCTTAGAAGGGTTCACAGATACGCAGTATTTT.

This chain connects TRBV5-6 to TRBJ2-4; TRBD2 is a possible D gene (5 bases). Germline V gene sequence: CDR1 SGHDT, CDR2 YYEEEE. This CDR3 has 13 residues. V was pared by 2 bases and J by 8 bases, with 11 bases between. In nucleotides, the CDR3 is TGTGCCAGCAGCTTTTGGGCCGGGGACATTCAGTACTTC. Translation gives CASSFWAGDIQYF.

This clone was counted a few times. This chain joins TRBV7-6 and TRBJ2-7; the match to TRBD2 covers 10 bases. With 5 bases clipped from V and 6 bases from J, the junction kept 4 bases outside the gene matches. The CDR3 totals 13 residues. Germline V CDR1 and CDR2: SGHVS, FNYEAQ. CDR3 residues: CASSIQRGGEQYF. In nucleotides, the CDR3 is TGTGCCAGCAGCATCCAGCGGGGGGGCGAGCAGTACTTC.

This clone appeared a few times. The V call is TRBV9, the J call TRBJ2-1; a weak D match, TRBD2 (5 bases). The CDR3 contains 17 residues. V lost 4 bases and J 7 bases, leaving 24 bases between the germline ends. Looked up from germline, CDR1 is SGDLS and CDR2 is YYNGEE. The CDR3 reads CASSPSHDTSGGNEQFF. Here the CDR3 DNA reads TGTGCCAGCAGCCCATCCCACGACACAAGTGGCGGGAATGAGCAGTTCTTC.